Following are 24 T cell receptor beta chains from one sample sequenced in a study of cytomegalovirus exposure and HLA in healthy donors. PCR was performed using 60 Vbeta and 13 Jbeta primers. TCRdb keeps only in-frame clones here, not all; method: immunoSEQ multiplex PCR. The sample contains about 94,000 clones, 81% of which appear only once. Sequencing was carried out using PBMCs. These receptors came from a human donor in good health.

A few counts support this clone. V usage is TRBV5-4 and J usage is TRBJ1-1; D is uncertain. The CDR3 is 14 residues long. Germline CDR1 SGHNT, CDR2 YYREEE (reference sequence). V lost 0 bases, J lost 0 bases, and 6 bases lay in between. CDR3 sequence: CASSLDRLNTEAFF. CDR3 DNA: TGTGCCAGCAGCTTGGATAGATTGAACACTGAAGCTTTCTTT.

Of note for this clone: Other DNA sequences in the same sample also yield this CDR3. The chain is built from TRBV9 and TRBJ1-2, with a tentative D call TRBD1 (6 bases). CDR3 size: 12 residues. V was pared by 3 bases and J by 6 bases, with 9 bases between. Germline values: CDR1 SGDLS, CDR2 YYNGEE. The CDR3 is CASSATGDGYTF. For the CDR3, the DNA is TGTGCCAGCAGCGCGACAGGAGATGGCTACACCTTC.

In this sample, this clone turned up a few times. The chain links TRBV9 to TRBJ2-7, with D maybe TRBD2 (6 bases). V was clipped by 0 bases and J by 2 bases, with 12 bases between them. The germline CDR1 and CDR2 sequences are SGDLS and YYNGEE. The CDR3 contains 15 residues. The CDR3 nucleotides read TGTGCCAGCAGCGTAGGAGGAGGGAGCCCCTACGAGCAGTACTTC. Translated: CASSVGGGSPYEQYF.

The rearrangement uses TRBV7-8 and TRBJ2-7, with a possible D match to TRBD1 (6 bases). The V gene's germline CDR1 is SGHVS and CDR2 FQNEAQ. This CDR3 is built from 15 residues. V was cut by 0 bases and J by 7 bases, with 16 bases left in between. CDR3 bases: TGTGCCAGCAGCTTAGCGCGTCTGGGGGCGCGGGAGCAGTACTTC. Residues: CASSLARLGAREQYF.

The CDR3 nucleotides read TGTGCCAGCAGTTACTCGATAGTCAGGCCCCAAGAGACCCAGTACTTC. Protein: CASSYSIVRPQETQYF. The V and J genes are TRBV6-5 and TRBJ2-5; D is undetermined. Trimming took 0 bases from V and 1 from J, leaving 12 bases between them. This CDR3 spans 16 amino acids. Germline CDR1 is MNHEY and CDR2 is SVGAGI.

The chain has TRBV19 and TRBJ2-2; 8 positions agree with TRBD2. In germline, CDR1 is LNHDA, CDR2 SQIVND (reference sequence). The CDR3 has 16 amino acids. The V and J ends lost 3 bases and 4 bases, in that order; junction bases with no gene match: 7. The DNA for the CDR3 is TGTGCCAGTAGTATCTCAGGTAGCGGGGTCACCGGGGAGCTGTTTTTT. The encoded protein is CASSISGSGVTGELFF.

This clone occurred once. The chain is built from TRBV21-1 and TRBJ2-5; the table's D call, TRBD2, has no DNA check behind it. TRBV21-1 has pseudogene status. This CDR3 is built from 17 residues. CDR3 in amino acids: CASSKAGLAGGKETQYF. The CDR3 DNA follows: TGTGCCAGCAGCAAAGCGGGACTAGCGGGGGGGAAAGAGACCCAGTACTTC.

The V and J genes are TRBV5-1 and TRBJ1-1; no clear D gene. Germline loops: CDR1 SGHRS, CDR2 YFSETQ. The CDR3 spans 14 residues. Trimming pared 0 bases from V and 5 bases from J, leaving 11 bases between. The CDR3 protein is CASSLGGKATEAFF. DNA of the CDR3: TGCGCCAGCAGCTTGGGAGGGAAGGCGACTGAAGCTTTCTTT.

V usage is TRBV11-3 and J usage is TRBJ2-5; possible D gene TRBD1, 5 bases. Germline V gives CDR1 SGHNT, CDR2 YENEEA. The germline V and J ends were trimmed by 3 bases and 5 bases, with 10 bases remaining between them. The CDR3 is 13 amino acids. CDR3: CASSFRGGETQYF. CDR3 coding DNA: TGTGCCAGCAGCTTTAGGGGTGGGGAGACCCAGTACTTC.

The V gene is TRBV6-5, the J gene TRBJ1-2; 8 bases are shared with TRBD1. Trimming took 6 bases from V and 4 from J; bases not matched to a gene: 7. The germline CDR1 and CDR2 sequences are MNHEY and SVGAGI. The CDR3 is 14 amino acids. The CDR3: CASRPGGLLYGYTF. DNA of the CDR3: TGTGCCAGCAGGCCAGGGGGCCTCCTCTATGGCTACACCTTC.

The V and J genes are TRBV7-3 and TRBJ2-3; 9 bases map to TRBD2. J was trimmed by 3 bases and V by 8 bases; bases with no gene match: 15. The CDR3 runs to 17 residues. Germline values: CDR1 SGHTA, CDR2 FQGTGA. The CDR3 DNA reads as TGTGCCAGCGGACCTGGGGGACTAGCCCACCCTACAGATACGCAGTATTTT. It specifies CASGPGGLAHPTDTQYF.

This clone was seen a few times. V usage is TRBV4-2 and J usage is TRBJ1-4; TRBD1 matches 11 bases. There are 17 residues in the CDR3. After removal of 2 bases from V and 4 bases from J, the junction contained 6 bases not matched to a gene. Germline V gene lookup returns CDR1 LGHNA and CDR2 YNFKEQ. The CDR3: CASSQLGQGGGNEKLFF. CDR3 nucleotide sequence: TGTGCCAGCAGCCAATTGGGACAGGGGGGCGGTAATGAAAAACTGTTTTTT.

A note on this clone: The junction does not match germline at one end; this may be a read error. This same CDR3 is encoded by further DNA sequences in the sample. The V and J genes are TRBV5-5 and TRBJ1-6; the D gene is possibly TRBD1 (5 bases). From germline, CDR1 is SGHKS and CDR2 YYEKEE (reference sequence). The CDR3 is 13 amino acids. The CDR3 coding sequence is TGTGCCAGCACCGGACAACCGAATTCCCCCCTCCACTTT. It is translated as CASTGQPNSPLHF.

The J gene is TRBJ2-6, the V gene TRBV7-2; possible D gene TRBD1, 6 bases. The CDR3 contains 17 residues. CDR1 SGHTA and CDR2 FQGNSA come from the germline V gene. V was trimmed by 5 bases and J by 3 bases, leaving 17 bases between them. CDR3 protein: CASSPSTGLGGANVLTF. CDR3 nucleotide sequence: TGTGCCAGCAGCCCCAGTACAGGGCTAGGTGGGGCCAACGTCCTGACTTTC.

CDR3 protein: CASSPPRTAFETQYF. The CDR3 DNA reads TGTGCCAGCAGTCCACCACGGACAGCTTTTGAGACCCAGTACTTC. This chain connects TRBV28 to TRBJ2-5; TRBD1 might be the D (6 bases). Trimming pared 5 bases from V and 5 bases from J, leaving 18 bases between. Per the germline V gene, CDR1 is MDHEN and CDR2 is SYDVKM. CDR3 length: 15 amino acids. The full variable domain, with the rest looked up from reference TRBV28 and TRBJ2-5, is DVKVTQSSRYLVKRTGEKVFLECVQDMDHENMFWYRQDPGLGLRLIYFSYDVKMKEKGDIPEGYSVSREKKERFSLILESASTNQTSMYLCASSPPRTAFETQYFGPGTRLLVL.

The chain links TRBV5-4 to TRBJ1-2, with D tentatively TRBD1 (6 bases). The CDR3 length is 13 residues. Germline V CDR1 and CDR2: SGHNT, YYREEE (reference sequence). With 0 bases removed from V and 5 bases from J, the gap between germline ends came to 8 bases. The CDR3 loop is CASSLGGQYGYTF. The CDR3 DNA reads TGTGCCAGCAGCTTGGGGGGGCAGTATGGCTACACCTTC. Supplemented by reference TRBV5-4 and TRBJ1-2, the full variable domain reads ETGVTQSPTHLIKTRGQQVTLRCSSQSGHNTVSWYQQALGQGPQFIFQYYREEENGRGNFPPRFSGLQFPNYSSELNVNALELDDSALYLCASSLGGQYGYTFGSGTRLTVV.

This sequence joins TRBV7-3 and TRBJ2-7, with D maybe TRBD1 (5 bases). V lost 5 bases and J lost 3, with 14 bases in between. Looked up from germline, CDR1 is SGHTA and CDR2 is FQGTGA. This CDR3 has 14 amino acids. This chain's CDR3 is CASSTQGLGYEQYF. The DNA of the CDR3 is TGTGCCAGCAGCACCCAGGGATTAGGCTACGAGCAGTACTTC. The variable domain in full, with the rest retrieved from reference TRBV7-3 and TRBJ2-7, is GAGVSQTPSNKVTEKGKYVELRCDPISGHTALYWYRQSLGQGPEFLIYFQGTGAADDSGLPNDRFFAVRPEGSVSTLKIQRTERGDSAVYLCASSTQGLGYEQYFGPGTRLTVT.

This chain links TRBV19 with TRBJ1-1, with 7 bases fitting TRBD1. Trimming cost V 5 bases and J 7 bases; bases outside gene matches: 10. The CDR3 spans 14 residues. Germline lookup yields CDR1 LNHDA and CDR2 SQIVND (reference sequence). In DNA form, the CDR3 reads TGTGCCAGTAGTTCCCTCCTCGACAGGGATGAAGCTTTCTTT. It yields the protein CASSSLLDRDEAFF. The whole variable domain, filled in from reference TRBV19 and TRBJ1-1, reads DGGITQSPKYLFRKEGQNVTLSCEQNLNHDAMYWYRQDPGQGLRLIYYSQIVNDFQKGDIAEGYSVSREKKESFPLTVTSAQKNPTAFYLCASSSLLDRDEAFFGQGTRLTVV.

CDR3 in DNA: TGCGCCAGCAGTCGATTGGGACAGGGACAAGAGAACACTGAAGCTTTCTTT. This sequence encodes CASSRLGQGQENTEAFF. V usage is TRBV23-1 and J usage is TRBJ1-1, with 9 positions matching TRBD1. TRBV23-1 is sorted into the ORF group, with uncertain function. Losses at the gene ends were 4 bases for V and 1 base for J; bases not matched to a gene: 10. The CDR3 extends over 17 amino acids.

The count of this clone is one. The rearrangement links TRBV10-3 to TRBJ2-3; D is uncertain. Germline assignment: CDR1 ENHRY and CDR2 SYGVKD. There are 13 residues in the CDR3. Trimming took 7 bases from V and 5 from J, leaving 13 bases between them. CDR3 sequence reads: CAITLRPGDTQYF. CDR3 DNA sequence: TGTGCCATCACCCTCCGACCGGGAGATACGCAGTATTTT.

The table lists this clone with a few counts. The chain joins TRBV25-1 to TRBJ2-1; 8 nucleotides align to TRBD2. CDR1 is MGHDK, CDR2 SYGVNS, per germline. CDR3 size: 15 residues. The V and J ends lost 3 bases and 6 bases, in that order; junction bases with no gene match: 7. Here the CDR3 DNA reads TGTGCCAGCAGTGATACCGGGACTAGGGGCAATGAGCAGTTCTTC. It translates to CASSDTGTRGNEQFF.

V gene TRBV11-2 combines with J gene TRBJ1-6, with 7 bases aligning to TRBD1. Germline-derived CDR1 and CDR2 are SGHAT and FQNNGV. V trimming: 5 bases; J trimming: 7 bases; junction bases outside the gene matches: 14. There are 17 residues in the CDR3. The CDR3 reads CASSVPTGTALNSPLHF. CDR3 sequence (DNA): TGTGCCAGCAGCGTCCCGACCGGGACAGCACTAAATTCACCCCTCCACTTT. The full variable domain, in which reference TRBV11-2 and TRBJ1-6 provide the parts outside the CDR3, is EAGVAQSPRYKIIEKRQSVAFWCNPISGHATLYWYQQILGQGPKLLIQFQNNGVVDDSQLPKDRFSAERLKGVDSTLKIQPAKLEDSAVYLCASSVPTGTALNSPLHFGNGTRLTVT.

The CDR3 DNA sequence: TGTGCCAGCAGCGTAGGAGGAGGGCAGGGGGTGTTCGACGAGCAGTACTTC. As protein: CASSVGGGQGVFDEQYF. The rearrangement uses TRBV9 and TRBJ2-7; TRBD1 might be the D (7 bases). Germline assignment: CDR1 SGDLS and CDR2 YYNGEE. V dropped 0 bases and J dropped 5 bases, with 21 bases sitting between them. There are 17 residues in the CDR3.

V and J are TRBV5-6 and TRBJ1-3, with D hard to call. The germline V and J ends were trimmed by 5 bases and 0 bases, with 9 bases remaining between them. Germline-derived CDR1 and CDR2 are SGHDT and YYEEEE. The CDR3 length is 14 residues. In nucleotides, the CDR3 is TGTGCCAGCAGATCCGGGATCTCTGGAAACACCATATATTTT. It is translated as CASRSGISGNTIYF.